The 24 T cell receptor beta chains below come from one sample, sequenced in a study of regulatory T cells in long-lasting Graves disease. Regarding time point: persistent/refractory GD, antithyroid drugs over 5 years with positive TRAb. The authors made the TCR library using RNA they extracted from PBMCs. Building the TCR beta libraries relied on iRepertoire HTBI primers, and CDR3 regions underwent Arm-PCR. MiXCR was run by TCRdb on the multiplex PCR reads, yielding one entry per CDR3 protein. The sample has 360,000 or so distinct CDR3 sequences, more than 20% seen once. This sample comprised peripheral blood mononuclear cells (PBMCs), obtained when the disease was refractory, from a patient treated with antithyroid drugs. Every receptor here comes from a woman in her forties with Graves disease.

This clonotype was counted between two and nine times. A junction end diverges from the germline sequence, so it may reflect a read error. This chain joins TRBV28 and TRBJ1-6; perhaps TRBD1 as D (5 bases). This CDR3 spans 13 amino acids. CDR1 and CDR2 (germline): MDHEN, SYDVKM. The chain's CDR3 is CASSTGDNSPLHF. CDR3 sequence (DNA): TGTGCCAGCAGTACAGGTGATAACTCACCCCTCCACTTT. Full variable domain (remainder filled in from reference TRBV28 and TRBJ1-6): DVKVTQSSRYLVKRTGEKVFLECVQDMDHENMFWYRQDPGLGLRLIYFSYDVKMKEKGDIPEGYSVSREKKERFSLILESASTNQTSMYLCASSTGDNSPLHFGNGTRLTVT.

This chain joins TRBV3-1 and TRBJ2-5, with D unclear. Germline CDR1 and CDR2: LGHDT and YNNKEL (reference sequence). The CDR3 sequence is 12 residues long. Trimming shortened V by 1 base and J by 4 bases, and 4 bases separated the two germline ends. This chain's CDR3 is CASSQVTETQYF. The CDR3 region has the DNA TGTGCCAGCAGCCAAGTAACAGAGACCCAGTACTTC.

This clonotype was counted a few times. This chain uses TRBV6-5 with TRBJ1-6, with a tentative D call TRBD1 (5 bases). CDR1 and CDR2 (germline): MNHEY, SVGAGI. V dropped 2 bases and J dropped 9 bases, with 17 bases sitting between them. This CDR3 has 16 residues. This CDR3 reads CASSYDYRGSSSPLHF. Written as DNA, the CDR3 is TGTGCCAGCAGTTACGATTACCGGGGGTCTAGTTCACCCCTCCACTTT.

The CDR3 coding sequence is TGTGCCAGCAGCCAAGAAAGTCAGGGGAGATCACCCCTCCACTTT. Translated: CASSQESQGRSPLHF. The gene calls are TRBV3-1 and TRBJ1-6, with D perhaps matching TRBD1 (6 bases). Trimming pared 0 bases from V and 10 bases from J, leaving 13 bases between. Germline CDR1 reads LGHDT; CDR2 reads YNNKEL (reference sequence). This CDR3 has 15 residues.

This clonotype was observed many times. This chain uses TRBV2 with TRBJ1-5; TRBD1 might be the D (5 bases). The CDR3 contains 16 residues. CDR1 and CDR2 from the germline V gene are SNHLY and FYNNEI. Trimming took off 4 bases at V and 3 bases at J, with 16 bases between the two ends. CDR3 nucleotide sequence: TGTGCCAGCAGTGGAAGGGGACGGGGCTTCAATCAGCCCCAGCATTTT. Protein: CASSGRGRGFNQPQHF. The full variable domain, rest sourced from reference TRBV2 and TRBJ1-5, is EPEVTQTPSHQVTQMGQEVILRCVPISNHLYFYWYRQILGQKVEFLVSFYNNEISEKSEIFDDQFSVERPDGSNFTLKIRSTKLEDSAMYFCASSGRGRGFNQPQHFGDGTRLSIL.

This clonotype was seen a few times. The chain joins TRBV28 to TRBJ2-2, with 10 bases identical to TRBD2. Unmatched junction bases numbered 10, after V lost 3 bases and J lost 6 bases. This CDR3 region has 17 residues. CDR1 is MDHEN and CDR2 is SYDVKM in the germline V gene. CDR3 protein: CASSFWSSSGRAGELFF. CDR3 in DNA: TGTGCCAGCAGTTTCTGGTCTTCGAGCGGGAGGGCCGGGGAGCTGTTTTTT.

This clonotype showed up many times. The V gene is TRBV13, the J gene TRBJ1-5, with a weak D call TRBD1 (5 bases). CDR1 and CDR2 from the germline V gene are PRHDT and FYEKMQ (reference sequence). V gave up 5 bases and J gave up 4 bases, with 18 bases separating them. This CDR3 has 16 amino acids. CDR3 amino acids: CASSRSRAGQNQPQHF. The CDR3 region has the DNA TGTGCCAGCAGCCGCAGTCGGGCAGGGCAAAATCAGCCCCAGCATTTT.

This clonotype was counted a few times. The gene calls are TRBV6-2 or TRBV6-3 and TRBJ2-7; 10 bases agree with TRBD2. The CDR3 covers 17 residues. Germline CDR1 and CDR2: MNHEY and SVGEGT. V was pared by 4 bases and J by 2 bases, with 11 bases of the junction left unmatched. The CDR3 sequence: CASSLPLAGGDPYEQYF. The CDR3, as DNA: TGTGCCAGCAGTTTACCATTAGCGGGGGGCGACCCCTACGAGCAGTACTTC.

This clonotype appeared many times. The chain combines TRBV11-2 with TRBJ2-2; D uncertain. Trimming cost V 1 base and J 1 base, with 4 bases left between them. Germline-derived CDR1 and CDR2 are SGHAT and FQNNGV. The length of the CDR3 is 14 residues. Here the CDR3 DNA reads TGTGCCAGCAGCTTAGGTCTGAACACCGGGGAGCTGTTTTTT. This gives the protein CASSLGLNTGELFF.

This clonotype occurred a few times. The V and J genes are TRBV29-1 and TRBJ1-1; D gene uncertain. CDR1 is SQVTM, CDR2 ANQGSEA, per germline. The CDR3 contains 12 residues. V gave up 4 bases and J gave up 5 bases, with 11 bases separating them. DNA of the CDR3: TGCAGCGTTGCTCCCTCGAAGACTGAAGCTTTCTTT. Translated, it gives CSVAPSKTEAFF.

This clonotype has a count of ten or more. The V call is TRBV28, the J call TRBJ2-5; TRBD2 matches at 7 bases. Germline loops: CDR1 MDHEN, CDR2 SYDVKM. This CDR3 spans 14 amino acids. The V gene end was trimmed by 6 bases and the J gene end by 5 bases; junction bases not matched to a gene: 9. In DNA form, the CDR3 reads TGTGCCAGCAGGGGGGGGACGCGAGGGGAGACCCAGTACTTC. It is translated as CASRGGTRGETQYF.

The genes are TRBV13 and TRBJ2-1; tentative D call: TRBD1 (6 bases). There are 15 residues in the CDR3. The V end was cut by 4 bases, the J end by 4 bases, with 14 bases between. CDR1 is PRHDT and CDR2 is FYEKMQ in the germline V gene (reference sequence). The CDR3 loop is CASSWRTENYNEQFF. The CDR3 region has the DNA TGTGCCAGCAGCTGGCGGACAGAGAATTACAATGAGCAGTTCTTC.

V gene TRBV20-1 combines with J gene TRBJ2-1, with unresolved D. The CDR3 covers 13 residues. V was shortened by 3 bases and J by 6 bases, with 12 bases between the two germline ends. Germline V gene lookup returns CDR1 DFQATT and CDR2 SNEGSKA (reference sequence). CDR3 sequence (DNA): TGCAGTGCTAGTAAGGACCCCTTCAATGAGCAGTTCTTC. Translating gives CSASKDPFNEQFF.

The V gene is TRBV20-1, the J gene TRBJ1-5; no clear D gene. This CDR3 contains 13 residues. The germline V gene has CDR1 DFQATT and CDR2 SNEGSKA (reference sequence). The germline V and J ends were trimmed by 7 bases and 6 bases, with 16 bases remaining between them. The CDR3 here is CSVKGGIGQPQHF. CDR3 DNA sequence: TGCAGTGTTAAGGGAGGGATCGGTCAGCCCCAGCATTTT.

The sample holds many counts of this clonotype. The rearrangement uses TRBV28 and TRBJ1-1; D is uncertain. Germline CDR1 is MDHEN and CDR2 is SYDVKM. Trimming left V 7 bases short and J 0 bases short, with 9 bases between. The CDR3 contains 13 residues. The CDR3 reads CASTLTMNTEAFF. CDR3 coding DNA: TGTGCCAGCACCCTTACCATGAACACTGAAGCTTTCTTT.

At least ten counts were recorded for this clonotype. The V gene is TRBV7-8, the J gene TRBJ1-5; tentative D call: TRBD1 (5 bases). This CDR3 contains 17 residues. Germline-derived CDR1 and CDR2 are SGHVS and FQNEAQ. Between the trimmed V and J ends, which lost 5 bases and 2 bases, there was a span of 19 bases. CDR3 sequence reads: CASSHDHRKIGNQPQHF. CDR3 coding DNA: TGTGCCAGCAGCCATGACCACAGGAAGATAGGCAATCAGCCCCAGCATTTT. The whole variable domain, remainder taken from reference TRBV7-8 and TRBJ1-5, is GAGVSQSPRYKVAKRGQDVALRCDPISGHVSLFWYQQALGQGPEFLTYFQNEAQLDKSGLPSDRFFAERPEGSVSTLKIQRTQQEDSAVYLCASSHDHRKIGNQPQHFGDGTRLSIL.

In its sample, this clonotype was seen many times. The CDR3 loop reads CASRAPGQPQHF. The CDR3 bases are TGTGCCAGCAGAGCACCCGGTCAGCCCCAGCATTTT. The chain employs TRBV2 and TRBJ1-5; D not resolved. V dropped 6 bases and J dropped 6 bases, with 9 bases sitting between them. This CDR3 is 12 amino acids long. CDR1 SNHLY and CDR2 FYNNEI come from the germline V gene.

This clonotype was counted a few times. The chain joins TRBV30 to TRBJ1-5; maybe TRBD1 (5 bases). Germline loops: CDR1 GTSNPN, CDR2 SVGIG (reference sequence). V was cut by 3 bases and J by 3 bases, with 9 bases left in between. CDR3 length: 13 residues. CDR3 DNA: TGTGCCTGGAGCCCAGGGAACAATCAGCCCCAGCATTTT. Translation gives CAWSPGNNQPQHF. Full variable domain (outside the CDR3, taken from reference TRBV30 and TRBJ1-5): SQTIHQWPATLVQPVGSPLSLECTVEGTSNPNLYWYRQAAGRGLQLLFYSVGIGQISSEVPQNLSASRPQDRQFILSSKKLLLSDSGFYLCAWSPGNNQPQHFGDGTRLSIL.

The table lists this clonotype with a count of one. CDR3: CSALATGANVLTF. For the CDR3, the DNA is TGCAGTGCTCTAGCTACTGGGGCCAACGTCCTGACTTTC. The rearrangement uses TRBV20-1 and TRBJ2-6; a possible D gene is TRBD2 (5 bases). Germline assignment: CDR1 DFQATT and CDR2 SNEGSKA (reference sequence). The CDR3 is made up of 13 amino acids. V was cut by 5 bases and J by 2 bases, with 7 bases left in between.

The chain is built from TRBV6-1 and TRBJ2-7; 7 bases align to TRBD1. This CDR3 has 13 residues. Per germline, CDR1 MNHNS and CDR2 SASEGT. After removal of 5 bases from V and 7 bases from J, the junction contained 8 bases not matched to a gene. The CDR3 sequence: CASSHGQVKEQYF. The CDR3 nucleotides are TGTGCCAGCAGTCATGGACAGGTAAAAGAGCAGTACTTC.

This clonotype was counted only a few times. This chain joins TRBV7-8 and TRBJ2-2; D not resolved. The germline V gene encodes CDR1 SGHVS and CDR2 FQNEAQ. CDR3 length: 16 residues. Trimming shortened V by 5 bases and J by 1 base, and 14 bases separated the two germline ends. Here the CDR3 reads CASSPLRPGNTGELFF. CDR3 in DNA: TGTGCCAGCAGCCCTCTCCGGCCTGGGAACACCGGGGAGCTGTTTTTT.

The chain employs TRBV3-1 and TRBJ2-7, with TRBD2 identical over 8 bases. This CDR3 is built from 15 residues. Germline CDR1 and CDR2: LGHDT and YNNKEL (reference sequence). The V and J ends lost 11 bases and 3 bases, in that order; junction bases with no gene match: 15. CDR3: CACGGRSTTFYEQYF. CDR3 nucleotide sequence: TGTGCCTGCGGGGGGCGGTCGACTACCTTCTACGAGCAGTACTTC.

With respect to this clonotype: This sequence may be a read error, since a much larger clone differs from it by one base. The chain combines TRBV15 with TRBJ1-5, with D perhaps TRBD1 or TRBD2 (6 bases each). The end of the DNA fits TRBJ2-3 better, so the J call may be wrong. Germline V gene lookup returns CDR1 LNHNV and CDR2 YYDKDF (reference sequence). CDR3 length equals 15 residues. CDR3 amino acids: CATSPRGAPNQPQYF. CDR3 DNA: TGTGCCACCAGCCCGAGGGGGGCGCCCAATCAGCCCCAGTATTTT.

This chain uses TRBV3-1 with TRBJ2-5; D gene ambiguous. The germline CDR1 and CDR2 sequences are LGHDT and YNNKEL (reference sequence). The length of the CDR3 is 15 residues. With 4 bases removed from V and 5 bases from J, the gap between germline ends came to 17 bases. Here the CDR3 reads CASSPNWVPKETQYF. The CDR3 DNA is TGTGCCAGCAGCCCGAACTGGGTACCAAAGGAGACCCAGTACTTC.